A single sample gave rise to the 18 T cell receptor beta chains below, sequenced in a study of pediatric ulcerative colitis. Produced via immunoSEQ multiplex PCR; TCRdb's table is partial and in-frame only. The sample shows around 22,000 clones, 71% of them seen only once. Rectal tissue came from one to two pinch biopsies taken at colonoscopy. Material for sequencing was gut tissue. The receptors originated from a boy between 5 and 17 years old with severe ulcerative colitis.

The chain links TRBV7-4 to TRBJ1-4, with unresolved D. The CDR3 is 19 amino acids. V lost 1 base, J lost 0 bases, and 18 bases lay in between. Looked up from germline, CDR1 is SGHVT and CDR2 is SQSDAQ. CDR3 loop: CASSLEVPGECATNEKLFF. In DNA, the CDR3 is TGTGCCAGCAGCTTAGAAGTCCCAGGTGAGTGTGCAACTAATGAAAAACTGTTTTTT.

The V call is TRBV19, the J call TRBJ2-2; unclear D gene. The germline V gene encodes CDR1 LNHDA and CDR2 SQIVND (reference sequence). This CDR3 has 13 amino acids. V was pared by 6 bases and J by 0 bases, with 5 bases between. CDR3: CASRPANTGELFF. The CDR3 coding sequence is TGTGCCAGTAGACCTGCGAACACCGGGGAGCTGTTTTTT.

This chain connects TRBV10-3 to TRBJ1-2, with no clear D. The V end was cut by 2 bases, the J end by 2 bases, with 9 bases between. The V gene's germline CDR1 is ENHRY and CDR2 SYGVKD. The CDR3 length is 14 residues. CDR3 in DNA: TGTGCCATCAGTGAGACGAATCGGAACTATGGCTACACCTTC. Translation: CAISETNRNYGYTF.

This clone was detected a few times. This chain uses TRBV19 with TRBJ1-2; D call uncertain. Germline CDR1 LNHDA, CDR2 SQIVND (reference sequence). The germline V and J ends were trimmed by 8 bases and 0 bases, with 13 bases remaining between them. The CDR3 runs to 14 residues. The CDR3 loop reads CASRSAGANYGYTF. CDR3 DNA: TGTGCCAGTCGGAGTGCAGGAGCTAACTATGGCTACACCTTC. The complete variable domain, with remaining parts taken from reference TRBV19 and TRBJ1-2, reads DGGITQSPKYLFRKEGQNVTLSCEQNLNHDAMYWYRQDPGQGLRLIYYSQIVNDFQKGDIAEGYSVSREKKESFPLTVTSAQKNPTAFYLCASRSAGANYGYTFGSGTRLTVV.

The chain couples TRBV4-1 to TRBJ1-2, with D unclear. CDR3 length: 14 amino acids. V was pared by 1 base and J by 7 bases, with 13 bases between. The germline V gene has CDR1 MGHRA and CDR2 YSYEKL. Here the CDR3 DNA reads TGCGCCAGCAGCCAAGTTTTCGTCTCGGGTGGCTACACCTTC. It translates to CASSQVFVSGGYTF.

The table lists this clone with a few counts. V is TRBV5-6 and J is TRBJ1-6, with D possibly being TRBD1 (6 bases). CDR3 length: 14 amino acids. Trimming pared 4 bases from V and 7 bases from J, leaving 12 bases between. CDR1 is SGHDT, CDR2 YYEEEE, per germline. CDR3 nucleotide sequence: TGTGCCAGCAGCCGAAGACAGGCAAATTCACCCCTCCACTTT. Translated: CASSRRQANSPLHF.

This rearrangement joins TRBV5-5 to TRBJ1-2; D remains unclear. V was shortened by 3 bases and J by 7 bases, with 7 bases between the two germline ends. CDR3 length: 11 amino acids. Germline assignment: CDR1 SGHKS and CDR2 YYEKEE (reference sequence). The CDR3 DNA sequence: TGTGCCAGCAGCTCGACCCCTGGCTACACCTTC. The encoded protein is CASSSTPGYTF.

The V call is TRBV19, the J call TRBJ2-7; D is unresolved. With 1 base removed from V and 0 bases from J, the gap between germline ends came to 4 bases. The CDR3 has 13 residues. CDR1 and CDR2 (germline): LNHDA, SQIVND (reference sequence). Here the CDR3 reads CASSIGISYEQYF. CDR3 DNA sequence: TGTGCCAGTAGTATAGGGATCTCCTACGAGCAGTACTTC. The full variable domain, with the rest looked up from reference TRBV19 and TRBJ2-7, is DGGITQSPKYLFRKEGQNVTLSCEQNLNHDAMYWYRQDPGQGLRLIYYSQIVNDFQKGDIAEGYSVSREKKESFPLTVTSAQKNPTAFYLCASSIGISYEQYFGPGTRLTVT.

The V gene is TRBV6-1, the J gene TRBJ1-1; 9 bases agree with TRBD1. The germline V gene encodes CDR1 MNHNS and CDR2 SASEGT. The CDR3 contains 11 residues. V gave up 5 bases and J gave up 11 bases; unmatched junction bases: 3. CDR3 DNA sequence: TGTGCCAGCAGTCGGACAGGGGAGGCTTTCTTT. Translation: CASSRTGEAFF.

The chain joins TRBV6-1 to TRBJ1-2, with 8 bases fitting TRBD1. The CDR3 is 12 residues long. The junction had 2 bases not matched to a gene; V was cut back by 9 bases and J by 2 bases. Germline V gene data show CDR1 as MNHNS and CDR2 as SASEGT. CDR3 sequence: CASYRGNYGYTF. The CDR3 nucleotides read TGTGCCAGTTACAGGGGGAACTATGGCTACACCTTC.

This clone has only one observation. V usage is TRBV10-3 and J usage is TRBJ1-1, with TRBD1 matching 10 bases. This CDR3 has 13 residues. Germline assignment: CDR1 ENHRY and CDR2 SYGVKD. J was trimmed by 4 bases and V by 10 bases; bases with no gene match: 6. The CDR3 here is CATLGQGVTEAFF. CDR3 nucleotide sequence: TGTGCCACGCTCGGACAGGGGGTCACTGAAGCTTTCTTT.

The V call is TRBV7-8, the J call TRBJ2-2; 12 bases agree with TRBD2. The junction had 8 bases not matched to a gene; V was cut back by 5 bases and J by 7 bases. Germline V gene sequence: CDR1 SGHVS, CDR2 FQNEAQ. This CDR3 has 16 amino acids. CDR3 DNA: TGTGCCAGCAGCCGTACCGGACTAGCGGGGAGCGGGGAGCTGTTTTTT. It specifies CASSRTGLAGSGELFF.

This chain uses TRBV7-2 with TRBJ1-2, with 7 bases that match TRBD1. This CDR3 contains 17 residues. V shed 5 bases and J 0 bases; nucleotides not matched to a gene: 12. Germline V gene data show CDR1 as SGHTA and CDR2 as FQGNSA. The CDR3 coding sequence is TGTGCCAGCAGCGCCAGGGGGGGCAGCCTGACTAACTATGGCTACACCTTC. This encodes CASSARGGSLTNYGYTF.

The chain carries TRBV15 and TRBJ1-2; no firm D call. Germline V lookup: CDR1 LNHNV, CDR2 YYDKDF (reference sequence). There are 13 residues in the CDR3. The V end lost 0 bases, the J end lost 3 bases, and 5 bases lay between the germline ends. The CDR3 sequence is CATSRDHHYGYTF. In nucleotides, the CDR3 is TGTGCCACCAGCAGAGATCATCACTATGGCTACACCTTC. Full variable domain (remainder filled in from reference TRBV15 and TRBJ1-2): DAMVIQNPRYQVTQFGKPVTLSCSQTLNHNVMYWYQQKSSQAPKLLFHYYDKDFNNEADTPDNFQSRRPNTSFCFLDIRSPGLGDTAMYLCATSRDHHYGYTFGSGTRLTVV.

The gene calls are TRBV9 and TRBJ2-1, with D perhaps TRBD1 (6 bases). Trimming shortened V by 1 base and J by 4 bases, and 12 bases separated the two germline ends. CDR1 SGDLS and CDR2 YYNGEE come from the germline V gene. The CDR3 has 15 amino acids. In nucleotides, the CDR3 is TGTGCCAGCAGCGTAATTCCAGGGGATTACAATGAGCAGTTCTTC. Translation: CASSVIPGDYNEQFF. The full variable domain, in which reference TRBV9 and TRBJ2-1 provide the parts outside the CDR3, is DSGVTQTPKHLITATGQRVTLRCSPRSGDLSVYWYQQSLDQGLQFLIQYYNGEERAKGNILERFSAQQFPDLHSELNLSSLELGDSALYFCASSVIPGDYNEQFFGPGTRLTVL.

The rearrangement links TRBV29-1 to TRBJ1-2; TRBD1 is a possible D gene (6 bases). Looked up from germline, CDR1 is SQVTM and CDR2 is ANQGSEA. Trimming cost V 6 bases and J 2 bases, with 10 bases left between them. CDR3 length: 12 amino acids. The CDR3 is CSVDGQNYGYTF. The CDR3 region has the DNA TGCAGCGTAGACGGACAGAACTATGGCTACACCTTC.

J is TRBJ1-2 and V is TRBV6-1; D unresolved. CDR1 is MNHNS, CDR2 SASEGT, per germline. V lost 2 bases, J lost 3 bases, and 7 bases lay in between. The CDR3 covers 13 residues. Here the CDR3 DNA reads TGTGCCAGCAGTGAATGGGGAGACTATGGCTACACCTTC. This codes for CASSEWGDYGYTF.

CDR3 in DNA: TGCGCCAGCAGCTTGTCTTCGGGACAGAGAAATTCACCCCTCCACTTT. It specifies CASSLSSGQRNSPLHF. The chain employs TRBV5-1 and TRBJ1-6; 7 bases map to TRBD1. The germline gives CDR1 SGHRS, CDR2 YFSETQ. The J segment lost 7 bases and the V segment lost 1 base, leaving 8 bases of the junction unmatched. The CDR3 consists of 16 residues.